This T cell receptor (beta chain) was sequenced for a study of CD8+ T cells in alopecia areata. Across the study: Treatment ran 6 to 18 months, with 6 months of follow-up afterward. The study, taken as a whole, reports: Greater clonality was observed in lesional scalp samples, especially alopecia totalis/universalis, versus normal scalp. Persistence of many expanded lesional clones was seen in scalp and blood during tofacitinib.

The germline V and J ends were trimmed by 4 bases and 3 bases, with 18 bases remaining between them. Germline lookup yields CDR1 SGHRS and CDR2 YFSETQ. The CDR3 contains 16 residues. In regard to this clone: Its antigen is unknown.

cDNA serving as the sequencing template came from extracted, reverse transcribed RNA. Only in-frame clones appear in the TCRdb table, and some are missing; sequencing was by immunoSEQ multiplex PCR. The sample shows under 200,000 clones, 50% to 70% of them seen only once. Stated treatment: oral pan-JAK inhibitor, 5-10 mg twice daily. Material: CD4+ T cells sorted from blood, obtained at week 4, from a patient treated with tofacitinib. This chain connects TRBV5-1 to TRBJ2-3; possibly TRBD2 for D (6 bases). This clonotype originated in a human donor with alopecia areata. CDR3 sequence (DNA): TGCGCCAGCAGCCCCACGATGGAGGGAGCTACAGATACGCAGTATTTT. It translates to CASSPTMEGATDTQYF.